Each of the 32 T cell receptor beta chains below was sequenced from the same sample in a study of blood T cell repertoires in COVID-19. The repertoire was sequenced with immunoSEQ multiplex PCR; TCRdb's copy has only in-frame clones and lacks some. This table has approximately 280,000 clones, over 75% appearing once. The sequencing input was peripheral blood. The receptors here all came from a young man with active or convalescent COVID-19.

On this clone: The sample contains more than one DNA sequence encoding this CDR3. The genes are TRBV9 and TRBJ2-7; 8 bases fit TRBD2. With V trimmed by 0 bases and J by 2 bases, 1 base remained unmatched. Germline CDR1 SGDLS, CDR2 YYNGEE. The CDR3 runs to 14 residues. As DNA, the CDR3 is TGTGCCAGCAGCGTAGACGGGGGGGCCTACGAGCAGTACTTC. Translation: CASSVDGGAYEQYF.

The chain recombines TRBV7-4 with TRBJ1-4, with D uncertain. There are 12 residues in the CDR3. Trimming removed 9 bases from V and 11 bases from J, with 16 bases in between. In germline, CDR1 is SGHVT, CDR2 SQSDAQ. The CDR3: CARLKRGKKLFF. CDR3 DNA: TGTGCCAGGCTAAAAAGAGGGAAGAAACTGTTTTTT.

The rearrangement uses TRBV7-9 and TRBJ2-5, with unresolved D. Germline CDR1 is SEHNR and CDR2 is FQNEAQ (reference sequence). The CDR3 loop spans 16 amino acids. The ends were cut back, 0 bases at V and 4 bases at J, with 15 bases in the middle. The CDR3 loop reads CASSLALTSDGETQYF. Written as DNA, the CDR3 is TGTGCCAGCAGCTTAGCTCTGACCAGCGACGGAGAGACCCAGTACTTC.

This rearrangement joins TRBV5-4 to TRBJ1-2; D gene ambiguous. Per germline, CDR1 SGHNT and CDR2 YYREEE (reference sequence). This CDR3 contains 13 residues. V lost 4 bases and J lost 4, with 11 bases in between. CDR3 bases: TGTGCCAGCAGCCTGTCCGACATCTATGGCTACACCTTC. As protein: CASSLSDIYGYTF.

The CDR3 reads CASSFDRVYTEAFF. For the CDR3, the DNA is TGTGCCAGCAGCTTTGACAGGGTTTACACTGAAGCTTTCTTT. The rearrangement links TRBV7-8 to TRBJ1-1, with 7 bases that match TRBD1. The CDR3 extends over 14 amino acids. V gave up 3 bases and J gave up 3 bases; unmatched junction bases: 4. Germline loops: CDR1 SGHVS, CDR2 FQNEAQ.

The rearrangement links TRBV5-6 to TRBJ1-1; maybe TRBD1 (6 bases). V was shortened by 2 bases and J by 3 bases, with 11 bases between the two germline ends. The CDR3 loop spans 14 amino acids. CDR1 and CDR2 (germline): SGHDT, YYEEEE. DNA for the CDR3: TGTGCCAGCAGCTTCCCAGGGGTTCACACTGAAGCTTTCTTT. Amino acids: CASSFPGVHTEAFF.

This clone is a singleton in its sample. The chain is built from TRBV5-6 and TRBJ2-5, with TRBD2 identical over 14 bases. The J segment lost 5 bases and the V segment lost 0 bases, leaving 6 bases of the junction unmatched. Germline V CDR1 and CDR2: SGHDT, YYEEEE. There are 17 residues in the CDR3. CDR3 sequence: CASSLGLAGGPWETQYF. For the CDR3, the DNA is TGTGCCAGCAGCTTGGGACTAGCGGGGGGGCCTTGGGAGACCCAGTACTTC.

The chain joins TRBV5-6 to TRBJ2-7, with a tentative D call TRBD1 (6 bases). Between the trimmed V and J ends, which lost 2 bases and 0 bases, there was a span of 9 bases. The V gene's germline CDR1 is SGHDT and CDR2 YYEEEE. The CDR3 consists of 14 residues. CDR3 sequence: CASSLGQSSYEQYF. The CDR3 DNA sequence: TGTGCCAGCAGCTTAGGACAGAGCTCCTACGAGCAGTACTTC.

The gene calls are TRBV5-1 and TRBJ1-1; no clear D gene. With 4 bases removed from V and 4 bases from J, the gap between germline ends came to 11 bases. CDR3 length: 13 amino acids. From germline, CDR1 is SGHRS and CDR2 YFSETQ. The CDR3 reads CASSPEGFTEAFF. CDR3 nucleotides: TGCGCCAGCAGCCCCGAGGGATTCACTGAAGCTTTCTTT. Full variable domain (missing parts from reference TRBV5-1 and TRBJ1-1): KAGVTQTPRYLIKTRGQQVTLSCSPISGHRSVSWYQQTPGQGLQFLFEYFSETQRNKGNFPGRFSGRQFSNSRSEMNVSTLELGDSALYLCASSPEGFTEAFFGQGTRLTVV.

This chain uses TRBV6-5 with TRBJ1-2; no definite D call. Germline assignment: CDR1 MNHEY and CDR2 SVGAGI. The CDR3 runs to 12 residues. Trimming took 11 bases from V and 1 from J, leaving 11 bases between them. The CDR3 region has the DNA TGTGCCGTTGCCAGGCTTAACTATGGCTACACCTTC. The encoded protein is CAVARLNYGYTF.

The chain is built from TRBV19 and TRBJ2-6; D is undetermined. V was clipped by 3 bases and J by 0 bases, with 9 bases between them. In germline, CDR1 is LNHDA, CDR2 SQIVND (reference sequence). The CDR3 extends over 16 amino acids. The CDR3 protein is CASSITPSSGANVLTF. The CDR3 DNA sequence: TGTGCCAGTAGTATCACACCAAGCTCTGGGGCCAACGTCCTGACTTTC.

The chain carries TRBV9 and TRBJ1-6; 10 bases fit TRBD1. J was trimmed by 7 bases and V by 7 bases; bases with no gene match: 2. In germline, CDR1 is SGDLS, CDR2 YYNGEE. This CDR3 is 13 amino acids long. The CDR3 bases are TGTGCCAGCGAGGGACAGGGGAATTCACCCCTCCACTTT. Translation gives CASEGQGNSPLHF.

This chain connects TRBV13 to TRBJ1-4; a weak D match, TRBD1 (5 bases). Deletions cut 0 bases from V and 6 bases from J, with 14 bases between. This CDR3 has 16 amino acids. Germline-derived CDR1 and CDR2 are PRHDT and FYEKMQ (reference sequence). The DNA of the CDR3 is TGTGCCAGCAGCTTAGGCACGGAGGGGTCTTATGAAAAACTGTTTTTT. Translating it yields CASSLGTEGSYEKLFF.

This rearrangement joins TRBV15 to TRBJ2-7; a weak D match, TRBD1 (6 bases). The CDR3 sequence is 16 residues long. In germline, CDR1 is LNHNV, CDR2 YYDKDF (reference sequence). The germline V and J ends were trimmed by 1 base and 4 bases, with 17 bases remaining between them. The CDR3 DNA reads TGTGCCACCAGCAGAGGGTCGCAGGGGAACGGGTACGAGCAGTACTTC. Translated: CATSRGSQGNGYEQYF. The whole variable domain, filled in from reference TRBV15 and TRBJ2-7, reads DAMVIQNPRYQVTQFGKPVTLSCSQTLNHNVMYWYQQKSSQAPKLLFHYYDKDFNNEADTPDNFQSRRPNTSFCFLDIRSPGLGDTAMYLCATSRGSQGNGYEQYFGPGTRLTVT.

In this sample, this clone turned up a few times. The chain employs TRBV4-1 and TRBJ2-7; the D gene is possibly TRBD2 (5 bases). This CDR3 has 16 amino acids. Germline assignment: CDR1 MGHRA and CDR2 YSYEKL. V dropped 0 bases and J dropped 7 bases, with 19 bases sitting between them. This chain's CDR3 is CASSQERTGSSREQYF. Written as DNA, the CDR3 is TGCGCCAGCAGCCAAGAGAGGACTGGATCCTCTCGGGAGCAGTACTTC.

This clone was seen at least ten times. The chain employs TRBV6-6 and TRBJ1-1, with D perhaps matching TRBD1 (5 bases). CDR3 length: 13 amino acids. Germline V gene lookup returns CDR1 MNHNY and CDR2 SVGAGI (reference sequence). Deletions cut 6 bases from V and 5 bases from J, with 13 bases between. CDR3 DNA sequence: TGTGCCAGCAGGTCAGGGTGGAATACTGAAGCTTTCTTT. Translating it yields CASRSGWNTEAFF.

This clone has a single count. The V call is TRBV20-1, the J call TRBJ1-3; possibly TRBD1 for D (6 bases). Trimming pared 3 bases from V and 3 bases from J, leaving 9 bases between. This CDR3 is 13 amino acids long. In germline, CDR1 is DFQATT, CDR2 SNEGSKA (reference sequence). CDR3 sequence (DNA): TGCAGTGCTAGTCGCAGGGGTGGAAACACCATATATTTT. It codes for CSASRRGGNTIYF.

The chain uses TRBV19 and TRBJ1-2, with 7 bases matching TRBD1. Germline V CDR1 and CDR2: LNHDA, SQIVND (reference sequence). This CDR3 has 14 amino acids. V shed 2 bases and J 7 bases; nucleotides not matched to a gene: 7. The CDR3: CASSISRGQRGYTF. CDR3 DNA sequence: TGTGCCAGTAGTATATCGAGGGGGCAACGTGGCTACACCTTC.

The rearrangement links TRBV12-3 or TRBV12-4 to TRBJ1-4; D is possibly TRBD1 (5 bases). The CDR3 runs to 12 residues. The germline V and J ends were trimmed by 5 bases and 10 bases, with 11 bases remaining between them. In DNA form, the CDR3 reads TGTGCCAGCAGTCCCTCGGGGGTAAAACTGTTTTTT. Translation gives CASSPSGVKLFF.

Only one count was recorded for this clone. The chain links TRBV5-4 to TRBJ2-5; 11 nucleotides agree with TRBD2. This CDR3 spans 15 amino acids. CDR1 is SGHNT and CDR2 is YYREEE in the germline V gene (reference sequence). The DNA of the CDR3 is TGTGCTCTAACCCAGACTAGCGGGGTCCAAGAGACCCAGTACTTC. It yields the protein CALTQTSGVQETQYF.

This clone has a count of ten or more. This chain joins TRBV5-1 and TRBJ2-7; 11 bases map to TRBD2. J lost 5 bases, V lost 4 bases, and 5 bases had no gene match. The CDR3 totals 14 residues. CDR1 and CDR2 (germline): SGHRS, YFSETQ. The CDR3 coding sequence is TGCGCCAGCAGCGGGGGACTAGCGGAGAACGAGCAGTACTTC. Protein: CASSGGLAENEQYF.

Note on this clone: The junction departs from germline at one end; a sequencing error may be responsible. This chain uses TRBV4-1 with TRBJ1-3; D is perhaps TRBD1 (6 bases). Looked up from germline, CDR1 is MGHRA and CDR2 is YSYEKL. CDR3 length: 18 residues. The CDR3 reads CASSQTGGPGGSGNTIYF. The CDR3, as DNA: TGCGCCAGCAGCCAAACAGGTGGGCCTGGGGGCTCTGGCAACACCATATATTTT.

The V call is TRBV4-1, the J call TRBJ1-5, with 11 bases matching TRBD1. This CDR3 contains 15 residues. Losses at the gene ends were 3 bases for V and 7 bases for J; bases not matched to a gene: 5. CDR1 is MGHRA and CDR2 is YSYEKL in the germline V gene. In DNA form, the CDR3 reads TGCGCCAGCAGCCATGGACAGGGGGCAGGCCAGCCCCAGCATTTT. It encodes CASSHGQGAGQPQHF.

The chain combines TRBV9 with TRBJ1-4; the D is unclear. V lost 0 bases and J lost 5, with 11 bases in between. The CDR3 is 15 residues long. In germline, CDR1 is SGDLS, CDR2 YYNGEE. The CDR3 sequence: CASSVGAGYNEKLFF. In DNA, the CDR3 is TGTGCCAGCAGCGTAGGGGCGGGGTACAATGAAAAACTGTTTTTT.

The chain joins TRBV5-1 to TRBJ1-1, with a weak D call TRBD1 (6 bases). Per the germline V gene, CDR1 is SGHRS and CDR2 is YFSETQ. The V end lost 2 bases, the J end lost 11 bases, and 10 bases lay between the germline ends. The length of the CDR3 is 11 residues. In DNA form, the CDR3 reads TGCGCCAGCAGCTTCGGGCAGGGGGCTTTCTTT. It translates to CASSFGQGAFF.

V usage is TRBV19 and J usage is TRBJ1-6; 11 nucleotides line up with TRBD1. CDR1 LNHDA and CDR2 SQIVND come from the germline V gene (reference sequence). The CDR3 has 15 amino acids. The V and J ends lost 5 bases and 10 bases, in that order; junction bases with no gene match: 7. The CDR3 DNA follows: TGTGCCAGTAGTGACCGGGACAGGGGGGCCTCACCCCTCCACTTT. Its protein product is CASSDRDRGASPLHF.

V usage is TRBV11-2 and J usage is TRBJ2-5; TRBD2 matches 9 bases. The CDR3 has 16 residues. In germline, CDR1 is SGHAT, CDR2 FQNNGV. Unmatched junction bases numbered 5, after V lost 1 base and J lost 2 bases. The CDR3 spells CASSLGWTSVQETQYF. Here the CDR3 DNA reads TGTGCCAGCAGCTTAGGTTGGACTAGCGTGCAAGAGACCCAGTACTTC.

V usage is TRBV24-1 and J usage is TRBJ1-6, with 10 bases fitting TRBD1. There are 17 residues in the CDR3. The J segment lost 8 bases and the V segment lost 5 bases, leaving 11 bases of the junction unmatched. The germline V gene encodes CDR1 KGHDR and CDR2 SFDVKD. CDR3 sequence: CATSGPTDRGEHSPLHF. The CDR3 coding sequence is TGTGCCACCAGTGGTCCGACGGACAGGGGGGAACATTCACCCCTCCACTTT.

The chain links TRBV19 to TRBJ2-6; 7 bases fit TRBD2. In germline, CDR1 is LNHDA, CDR2 SQIVND (reference sequence). V gave up 7 bases and J gave up 1 base; unmatched junction bases: 4. CDR3 length: 15 residues. The CDR3 DNA reads TGTGCCAGTAAGGCCGGGGGGTCTGGGGCCAACGTCCTGACTTTC. This sequence encodes CASKAGGSGANVLTF.

The chain joins TRBV19 to TRBJ1-1, with TRBD1 identical over 10 bases. CDR1 and CDR2 (germline): LNHDA, SQIVND (reference sequence). V trimming: 6 bases; J trimming: 0 bases; junction bases outside the gene matches: 4. The CDR3 loop spans 15 amino acids. The DNA of the CDR3 is TGTGCCAGTAGAGGACAGGGGGGCATGAACACTGAAGCTTTCTTT. Translated, it gives CASRGQGGMNTEAFF.

The chain combines TRBV5-1 with TRBJ2-7, with TRBD2 identical over 9 bases. The CDR3 loop spans 14 amino acids. Unmatched junction bases numbered 1, after V lost 2 bases and J lost 1 base. The germline CDR1 and CDR2 sequences are SGHRS and YFSETQ. The CDR3 is CASSFSGGSYEQYF. CDR3 DNA: TGCGCCAGCAGCTTTAGCGGGGGATCCTACGAGCAGTACTTC.

This chain connects TRBV25-1 to TRBJ2-7; TRBD2 might be the D (6 bases). Trimming pared 6 bases from V and 2 bases from J, leaving 14 bases between. Germline loops: CDR1 MGHDK, CDR2 SYGVNS. CDR3 length: 14 amino acids. DNA for the CDR3: TGTGCCAGCAGGGGGGAGTGGGGGGCCTACGAGCAGTACTTC. Protein: CASRGEWGAYEQYF.